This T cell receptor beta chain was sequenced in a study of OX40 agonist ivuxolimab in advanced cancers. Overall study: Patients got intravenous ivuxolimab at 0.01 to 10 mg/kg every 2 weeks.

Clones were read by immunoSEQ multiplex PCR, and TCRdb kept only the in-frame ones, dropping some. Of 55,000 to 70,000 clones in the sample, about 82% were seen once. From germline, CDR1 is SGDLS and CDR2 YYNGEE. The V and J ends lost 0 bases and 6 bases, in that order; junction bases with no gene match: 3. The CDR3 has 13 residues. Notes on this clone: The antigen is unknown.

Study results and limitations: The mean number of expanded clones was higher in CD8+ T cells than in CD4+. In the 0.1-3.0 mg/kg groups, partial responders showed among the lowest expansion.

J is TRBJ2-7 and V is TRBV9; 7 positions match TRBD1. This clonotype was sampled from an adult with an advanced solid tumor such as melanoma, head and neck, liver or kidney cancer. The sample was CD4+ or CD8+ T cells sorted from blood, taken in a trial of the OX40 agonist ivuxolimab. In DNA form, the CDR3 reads TGTGCCAGCAGCGTAGGGGACAGCAGCGAGCAGTACGTC. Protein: CASSVGDSSEQYV.